One sample yielded the 30 T cell receptor beta chains listed below, sequenced in a study of blood T cell repertoires in COVID-19. Sequencing was performed with immunoSEQ multiplex PCR; in TCRdb, only in-frame clones are kept and a portion is missing. The sample lists fewer than 250,000 clones, about 91% occurring once. The sample was peripheral blood. These receptor sequences come from a man aged 25 to 45 with acute or convalescent COVID-19.

V and J are TRBV4-1 and TRBJ2-7; TRBD2 aligns across 7 bases. The CDR3 sequence is 16 residues long. Germline V gene sequence: CDR1 MGHRA, CDR2 YSYEKL. J gave up 3 bases and V 1 base, and 9 bases lay outside the gene matches. For the CDR3, the DNA is TGCGCCAGCAGCCAAGGTTCAGCGGGGTCTTACTACGAGCAGTACTTC. Its protein product is CASSQGSAGSYYEQYF.

This clone was seen once. The chain carries TRBV11-3 and TRBJ2-7; perhaps TRBD2 as D (6 bases). The CDR3 has 13 amino acids. Between the trimmed V and J ends, which lost 5 bases and 5 bases, there was a span of 13 bases. The germline V gene encodes CDR1 SGHNT and CDR2 YENEEA. The CDR3 sequence: CASSLGGNNEQYF. Written as DNA, the CDR3 is TGTGCCAGCAGCCTTGGGGGGAACAACGAGCAGTACTTC. The variable domain in full, completed from reference TRBV11-3 and TRBJ2-7, reads EAGVVQSPRYKIIEKKQPVAFWCNPISGHNTLYWYLQNLGQGPELLIRYENEEAVDDSQLPKDRFSAERLKGVDSTLKIQPAELGDSAVYLCASSLGGNNEQYFGPGTRLTVT.

The V call is TRBV2, the J call TRBJ1-3; D is uncertain. V gave up 8 bases and J gave up 0 bases, with 8 bases separating them. The CDR3 covers 13 residues. Per the germline V gene, CDR1 is SNHLY and CDR2 is FYNNEI. The CDR3 DNA reads TGTGCCAGCCGACTACACTCTGGAAACACCATATATTTT. It is translated as CASRLHSGNTIYF.

The gene calls are TRBV11-2 and TRBJ2-3; D may be TRBD2 (6 bases). Trimming removed 3 bases from V and 0 bases from J, with 10 bases in between. Germline V gene data show CDR1 as SGHAT and CDR2 as FQNNGV. This CDR3 has 15 amino acids. CDR3 in amino acids: CASSFRRASTDTQYF. CDR3 DNA sequence: TGTGCCAGCAGCTTCCGGAGGGCTAGCACAGATACGCAGTATTTT.

CDR3 DNA sequence: TGTGCCAGCAGCTCGACTATAGGGGGCACTGAAGCTTTCTTT. Translated, it gives CASSSTIGGTEAFF. The chain combines TRBV7-6 with TRBJ1-1; D perhaps matches TRBD1 (6 bases). The CDR3 extends over 14 amino acids. V was cut by 4 bases and J by 4 bases, with 13 bases left in between. CDR1 SGHVS and CDR2 FNYEAQ come from the germline V gene.

The V call is TRBV7-8, the J call TRBJ1-2; TRBD1 aligns across 9 bases. The V segment lost 4 bases and the J segment 4 bases; nucleotides outside the gene matches: 10. The CDR3 length is 16 residues. Germline-derived CDR1 and CDR2 are SGHVS and FQNEAQ. The CDR3 is CASSSLNTGGFYGYTF. For the CDR3, the DNA is TGTGCCAGCAGCTCACTTAATACAGGGGGCTTCTATGGCTACACCTTC.

CDR3 amino acids: CASSRGQGTGNEQFF. The CDR3, as DNA: TGTGCCAGCAGCCGGGGACAGGGAACGGGGAATGAGCAGTTCTTC. J is TRBJ2-1 and V is TRBV5-6; 9 bases are shared with TRBD1. The junction had 9 bases not matched to a gene; V was cut back by 4 bases and J by 7 bases. The CDR3 has 15 residues. Looked up from germline, CDR1 is SGHDT and CDR2 is YYEEEE. The whole variable domain, filled in from reference TRBV5-6 and TRBJ2-1, reads DAGVTQSPTHLIKTRGQQVTLRCSPKSGHDTVSWYQQALGQGPQFIFQYYEEEERQRGNFPDRFSGHQFPNYSSELNVNALLLGDSALYLCASSRGQGTGNEQFFGPGTRLTVL.

A remark on this clone: The same CDR3 can be traced to other DNA sequences in this sample. The V call is TRBV30, the J call TRBJ2-1, with TRBD1 matching over 8 bases. CDR1 is GTSNPN, CDR2 SVGIG, per germline (reference sequence). The CDR3 extends over 14 amino acids. V shed 4 bases and J 2 bases; nucleotides not matched to a gene: 4. The CDR3 protein is CAWTGRGPYNEQFF. CDR3 coding DNA: TGTGCCTGGACCGGCAGGGGGCCCTACAATGAGCAGTTCTTC.

The chain carries TRBV28 and TRBJ2-4; 7 nucleotides line up with TRBD1. The V gene's germline CDR1 is MDHEN and CDR2 SYDVKM. The trim removed 3 bases at V and 0 bases at J, leaving 11 bases unmatched. The CDR3 extends over 18 amino acids. CDR3 sequence: CASSFPGTASLAKNIQYF. As DNA, the CDR3 is TGTGCCAGCAGTTTCCCGGGGACAGCCTCACTAGCCAAAAACATTCAGTACTTC.

A single count supports this clone. V gene TRBV7-2 combines with J gene TRBJ2-1, with 7 bases matching TRBD2. Germline CDR1 SGHTA, CDR2 FQGNSA. The CDR3 loop spans 15 amino acids. Trimming cost V 5 bases and J 1 base; bases outside gene matches: 5. The CDR3 DNA reads as TGTGCCAGCAGCCGGGAGCGGGGTTCCTACAATGAGCAGTTCTTC. Protein: CASSRERGSYNEQFF.

The J gene is TRBJ1-2, the V gene TRBV2, with D maybe TRBD1 (5 bases). This CDR3 is built from 17 residues. Germline V gene sequence: CDR1 SNHLY, CDR2 FYNNEI. V shed 10 bases and J shed 8 bases, with 32 bases lying between them. CDR3 coding DNA: TGTGCCATCCCCGCGGAGGGGAATAAGTTAGGGGCTAACGGCTACACCTTC. It codes for CAIPAEGNKLGANGYTF. Full variable domain (missing parts from reference TRBV2 and TRBJ1-2): EPEVTQTPSHQVTQMGQEVILRCVPISNHLYFYWYRQILGQKVEFLVSFYNNEISEKSEIFDDQFSVERPDGSNFTLKIRSTKLEDSAMYFCAIPAEGNKLGANGYTFGSGTRLTVV.

V usage is TRBV4-2 and J usage is TRBJ2-5; D possibly corresponds to TRBD1 (5 bases). Trimming removed 0 bases from V and 1 base from J, with 12 bases in between. CDR1 LGHNA and CDR2 YNFKEQ come from the germline V gene. The CDR3 runs to 16 residues. The CDR3 reads CASSQDHQGIQETQYF. In DNA, the CDR3 is TGTGCCAGCAGCCAAGATCATCAGGGCATCCAAGAGACCCAGTACTTC.

The V call is TRBV27, the J call TRBJ2-3; 12 nucleotides line up with TRBD2. Losses at the gene ends were 0 bases for V and 6 bases for J; bases not matched to a gene: 1. The CDR3 sequence is 15 residues long. Germline values: CDR1 MNHEY, CDR2 SMNVEV (reference sequence). DNA for the CDR3: TGTGCCAGCAGTTTATCCGGACTAGCGGGGGATACGCAGTATTTT. Translated, it gives CASSLSGLAGDTQYF.

The chain carries TRBV6-2 or TRBV6-3 and TRBJ1-2; D not resolved. The germline V and J ends were trimmed by 0 bases and 5 bases, with 7 bases remaining between them. The CDR3 contains 13 residues. Germline CDR1 reads MNHEY; CDR2 reads SVGEGT. Written as DNA, the CDR3 is TGTGCCAGCAGTTACTCTTTCTCTTATGGCTACACCTTC. Protein sequence: CASSYSFSYGYTF.

The V and J genes are TRBV6-5 and TRBJ2-3; 8 bases align to TRBD2. The CDR3 extends over 14 amino acids. V shed 5 bases and J 5 bases; nucleotides not matched to a gene: 6. Germline values: CDR1 MNHEY, CDR2 SVGAGI. Written as DNA, the CDR3 is TGTGCCAGCAGTCCGGGGGGGTTTGTAGATACGCAGTATTTT. It yields the protein CASSPGGFVDTQYF.

This clone was counted a single time. The rearrangement joins TRBV2 to TRBJ2-1; 11 positions agree with TRBD2. Trimming removed 8 bases from V and 8 bases from J; junction bases left unmatched: 5. The CDR3 runs 13 residues. CDR1 and CDR2 (germline): SNHLY, FYNNEI. In DNA form, the CDR3 reads TGTGCCAGCCTAGCGGGAGGTAAATATGAGCAGTTCTTC. Protein sequence: CASLAGGKYEQFF.

This chain links TRBV30 with TRBJ2-1, with 10 bases aligning to TRBD2. V dropped 8 bases and J dropped 2; count of bases not matched to a gene: 6. CDR1 and CDR2 from the germline V gene are GTSNPN and SVGIG (reference sequence). This CDR3 is built from 14 residues. The CDR3 here is CAGKSGRAYNEQFF. The DNA of the CDR3 is TGTGCCGGTAAAAGCGGGAGGGCCTACAATGAGCAGTTCTTC. Combining the CDR3 with reference TRBV30 and TRBJ2-1 gives the whole variable domain SQTIHQWPATLVQPVGSPLSLECTVEGTSNPNLYWYRQAAGRGLQLLFYSVGIGQISSEVPQNLSASRPQDRQFILSSKKLLLSDSGFYLCAGKSGRAYNEQFFGPGTRLTVL.

The chain couples TRBV10-3 to TRBJ1-6, with unresolved D. Trimming stripped 6 bases from V and 0 bases from J, with 3 bases between. Germline V CDR1 and CDR2: ENHRY, SYGVKD. The CDR3 length is 13 residues. CDR3 nucleotides: TGTGCCATCAGGAGCTCCTATAATTCACCCCTCCACTTT. Amino acids: CAIRSSYNSPLHF.

The V and J genes are TRBV7-9 and TRBJ2-3; 8 bases align to TRBD2. V lost 0 bases, J lost 0 bases, and 5 bases stayed unmatched. This CDR3 has 17 amino acids. Germline lookup yields CDR1 SEHNR and CDR2 FQNEAQ (reference sequence). The CDR3 is CASSLAFSGASTDTQYF. CDR3 nucleotides: TGTGCCAGCAGCTTAGCTTTTAGCGGGGCCAGCACAGATACGCAGTATTTT.

The rearrangement uses TRBV7-8 and TRBJ2-7, with D possibly TRBD1 on 6 matching bases. Germline V gene lookup returns CDR1 SGHVS and CDR2 FQNEAQ. The length of the CDR3 is 14 residues. V lost 5 bases and J lost 5, with 16 bases in between. The CDR3 DNA sequence: TGTGCCAGCAGCCCCGTGGGCAGGGGTCACGAGCAGTACTTC. Translation: CASSPVGRGHEQYF.

The V and J genes are TRBV15 and TRBJ2-5; possibly TRBD2 for D (5 bases). This CDR3 is 15 amino acids long. Germline V CDR1 and CDR2: LNHNV, YYDKDF (reference sequence). With 0 bases removed from V and 4 bases from J, the gap between germline ends came to 12 bases. The CDR3 region has the DNA TGTGCCACCAGCAGAGATAAGGCGGGTGGAGAGACCCAGTACTTC. As protein: CATSRDKAGGETQYF.

The chain recombines TRBV6-2 or TRBV6-3 with TRBJ2-1, with D possibly being TRBD2 (6 bases). The CDR3 runs 14 residues. The V gene lost 4 bases and the J gene lost 0 bases, with 7 bases spanning the gap. Germline values: CDR1 MNHEY, CDR2 SVGEGT. The CDR3 sequence is CASSWRDSYNEQFF. Written as DNA, the CDR3 is TGTGCCAGCAGTTGGCGGGACTCCTACAATGAGCAGTTCTTC.

The chain links TRBV10-3 to TRBJ1-1; 8 bases agree with TRBD1. Per the germline V gene, CDR1 is ENHRY and CDR2 is SYGVKD. CDR3 length equals 16 residues. V dropped 2 bases and J dropped 2; count of bases not matched to a gene: 7. This CDR3 is CAISERDRRPNTEAFF. CDR3 bases: TGTGCCATCAGTGAGAGGGACAGGAGACCTAACACTGAAGCTTTCTTT.

The V gene is TRBV7-3, the J gene TRBJ2-7; D possibly corresponds to TRBD2 (6 bases). Germline V gene lookup returns CDR1 SGHTA and CDR2 FQGTGA. This CDR3 spans 13 amino acids. The V end lost 4 bases, the J end lost 0 bases, and 7 bases lay between the germline ends. The CDR3 loop reads CASSSGSSYEQYF. CDR3 DNA: TGTGCCAGCAGCTCCGGGAGCTCCTACGAGCAGTACTTC. The entire variable domain, with the rest obtained from reference TRBV7-3 and TRBJ2-7, is as follows: GAGVSQTPSNKVTEKGKYVELRCDPISGHTALYWYRQSLGQGPEFLIYFQGTGAADDSGLPNDRFFAVRPEGSVSTLKIQRTERGDSAVYLCASSSGSSYEQYFGPGTRLTVT.

J is TRBJ2-1 and V is TRBV30; D perhaps matches TRBD1 (6 bases). Per germline, CDR1 GTSNPN and CDR2 SVGIG (reference sequence). Trimming removed 4 bases from V and 15 bases from J, with 16 bases in between. The CDR3 is made up of 11 amino acids. The CDR3 loop reads CAWTATGKRFF. CDR3 in DNA: TGTGCCTGGACTGCGACAGGAAAGCGGTTCTTC.

The chain combines TRBV27 with TRBJ1-2; D remains ambiguous. This CDR3 has 13 residues. The germline V gene has CDR1 MNHEY and CDR2 SMNVEV (reference sequence). Trimming removed 6 bases from V and 4 bases from J, with 12 bases in between. The CDR3 sequence is CASSNPGSYGYTF. Here the CDR3 DNA reads TGTGCCAGCAGCAATCCCGGGAGCTATGGCTACACCTTC.

The rearrangement uses TRBV6-5 and TRBJ1-4; D unclear. The V and J ends lost 0 bases and 4 bases respectively, with 3 bases between them. Germline V gene sequence: CDR1 MNHEY, CDR2 SVGAGI. The CDR3 totals 13 residues. CDR3 in DNA: TGTGCCAGCAGTTACTCCCATAATGAAAAACTGTTTTTT. Its protein product is CASSYSHNEKLFF.

This clone was detected only once. The gene calls are TRBV30 and TRBJ1-3, with D uncertain. The CDR3 runs 15 residues. CDR1 and CDR2 from the germline V gene are GTSNPN and SVGIG (reference sequence). The ends were cut back, 2 bases at V and 0 bases at J, with 11 bases in the middle. CDR3 sequence: CAWSLGRSSGNTIYF. In DNA, the CDR3 is TGTGCCTGGAGTTTGGGCCGCAGCTCTGGAAACACCATATATTTT.

The J gene is TRBJ2-5, the V gene TRBV4-1; D is ambiguous. The CDR3 sequence is 12 residues long. The germline CDR1 and CDR2 sequences are MGHRA and YSYEKL. The V end was cut by 3 bases, the J end by 5 bases, with 7 bases between. The CDR3 DNA sequence: TGCGCCAGCAGCCACCCGAGGGAGACCCAGTACTTC. Translated: CASSHPRETQYF.

The chain uses TRBV29-1 and TRBJ1-2, with D possibly TRBD1 on 5 matching bases. The V gene's germline CDR1 is SQVTM and CDR2 ANQGSEA. This CDR3 comprises 15 residues. Trimming cost V 4 bases and J 4 bases, with 19 bases left between them. The CDR3 sequence is CSVGGSWGKGYGYTF. The DNA for the CDR3 is TGCAGCGTTGGTGGGTCGTGGGGCAAGGGCTATGGCTACACCTTC.